A selection of T cell receptor beta chains follows, all from one sample in a study of a mutant IDH1 vaccine in newly diagnosed glioma. No antigen has been assigned to these receptors. Using immunoSEQ multiplex PCR, the repertoire was profiled, and TCRdb retains in-frame clones only, with some absent. The sample yields 60,000 or so clones, roughly 81% seen once. The source was PBMCs, collected from a glioma patient whose treatment included an IDH1 peptide vaccine. These receptor sequences come from a woman aged 40 to 50 with glioma. Some clones in this sample may be carry-over from other donors' samples. Each CDR3 is given with its conserved first and last residue. A D gene is named only where the DNA matches it firmly. Some rows have no size entry. The others give once, few or many, or a class for an expanded clone.

V gene	D gene	J gene	clone size	CDR3 protein	CDR3 DNA
TRBV5-6	TRBD1	TRBJ2-7	NA	CASSYGTGGEQYF	TGTGCCAGCAGCTACGGAACAGGGGGCGAGCAGTACTTC
TRBV4-2	NA	TRBJ1-4	NA	CASSQEAVTGRKEKLFF	TGTGCCAGCAGCCAAGAGGCGGTAACAGGGAGGAAAGAAAAACTGTTTTTT
TRBV5-1	NA	TRBJ2-1	NA	CASSWGARTSYNEQFF	TGCGCCAGCAGCTGGGGAGCGAGAACTTCCTACAATGAGCAGTTCTTC
TRBV30	NA	TRBJ2-6	NA	CAWSPPLISGANVLTF	TGTGCCTGGAGCCCTCCACTGATCTCTGGGGCCAACGTCCTGACTTTC
TRBV15	TRBD1	TRBJ1-4	medium-sized	CATSRVGQGRTNEKLFF	TGTGCCACCAGCAGAGTTGGACAGGGGCGGACTAATGAAAAACTGTTTTTT
TRBV21-1	NA	TRBJ2-5	NA	CASSPDGETQYF	TGTGCCAGCAGCCCCGATGGGGAGACCCAGTACTTC
TRBV30	NA	TRBJ2-7	NA	CAWMMASYEQYF	TGTGCCTGGATGATGGCGTCCTACGAGCAGTACTTC
TRBV7-8	NA	TRBJ2-7	NA	CASSFVDGAYEQYF	TGTGCCAGCAGCTTCGTGGACGGAGCCTACGAGCAGTACTTC
TRBV2	NA	TRBJ2-2	NA	CASGPVGTGSGELFF	TGTGCCAGCGGGCCTGTGGGAACCGGCTCCGGGGAGCTGTTTTTT
TRBV5-6	NA	TRBJ2-5	NA	CASSLGVQETQYF	TGTGCCAGCAGCTTGGGTGTACAAGAGACCCAGTACTTC
TRBV19	TRBD1	TRBJ1-5	once	CASSIGGTGGNQPQHF	TGTGCCAGTAGTATCGGGGGGACAGGGGGCAATCAGCCCCAGCATTTT
TRBV6-6	TRBD1	TRBJ1-3	NA	CASSLTGEGGNTIYF	TGTGCCAGCAGTCTAACAGGGGAGGGTGGAAACACCATATATTTT
TRBV27	TRBD1	TRBJ1-5	NA	CASRQEGASWSQPQHF	TGTGCCAGCCGGCAAGAGGGGGCCTCGTGGAGTCAGCCCCAGCATTTT
TRBV7-9	NA	TRBJ2-5	NA	CASSSTGGGKETQYF	TGTGCCAGCAGCTCGACGGGTGGGGGGAAGGAGACCCAGTACTTC
TRBV2	NA	TRBJ2-7	once	CASSSGSREQYF	TGTGCCAGCAGTTCCGGCTCGCGGGAGCAGTACTTC
TRBV2	TRBD1	TRBJ1-1	NA	CASSDLGQLNTEAFF	TGTGCCAGCAGTGACCTGGGACAGCTGAACACTGAAGCTTTCTTT
TRBV5-6	NA	TRBJ1-2	NA	CASSLDRERGGYTF	TGTGCCAGCAGCTTGGATAGGGAACGAGGAGGCTACACCTTC
TRBV4-1	NA	TRBJ2-2	NA	CASSQDGRFTGELFF	TGCGCCAGCAGCCAAGATGGAAGGTTCACCGGGGAGCTGTTTTTT
TRBV12-5	NA	TRBJ1-2	NA	CASGLEGGPTGYTF	TGTGCTAGTGGTTTGGAAGGAGGTCCAACGGGCTACACCTTC
TRBV19	TRBD2	TRBJ2-1	NA	CASSPWTSDNEQFF	TGTGCCAGTAGTCCCTGGACTAGCGACAATGAGCAGTTCTTC
TRBV5-1	NA	TRBJ2-6	NA	CASSPGRQPGSGANVLTF	TGCGCCAGCAGCCCGGGACGTCAACCGGGGTCTGGGGCCAACGTCCTGACTTTC
TRBV6-1	NA	TRBJ2-5	once	CASSLQGIPETQYF	TGTGCCAGCAGCCTACAGGGCATCCCAGAGACCCAGTACTTC
TRBV9	NA	TRBJ2-3	NA	CASSHDPPATDTQYF	TGTGCCAGCAGCCACGATCCCCCAGCCACAGATACGCAGTATTTT
TRBV7-2	TRBD1	TRBJ1-1	NA	CASIKGGQGSMNTEAFF	TGTGCCAGCATCAAGGGGGGACAGGGGTCCATGAACACTGAAGCTTTCTTT
TRBV5-6	NA	TRBJ1-1	NA	CASRPRPRVNTEAFF	TGTGCCAGCCGACCCCGGCCCAGGGTAAACACTGAAGCTTTCTTT
TRBV19	TRBD1	TRBJ1-2	NA	CASTISGQGWGGYTF	TGTGCCAGTACTATATCAGGACAGGGGTGGGGAGGCTACACCTTC
TRBV12-5	NA	TRBJ2-7	NA	CASGYGGEQYF	TGTGCTAGTGGTTATGGGGGGGAGCAGTACTTC
TRBV7-8	NA	TRBJ1-5	few	CASSLVGTYNQPQHF	TGTGCCAGCAGCTTAGTGGGGACATACAATCAGCCCCAGCATTTT
TRBV27	NA	TRBJ1-6	NA	CASSLQGRNSPLHF	TGTGCCAGCAGTTTGCAGGGGCGGAATTCACCCCTCCACTTT
TRBV7-8	NA	TRBJ1-3	NA	CASSLDSGSGNTIYF	TGTGCCAGCAGCTTAGACAGCGGATCTGGAAACACCATATATTTT
TRBV27	NA	TRBJ1-2	NA	CASTGGASYGYTF	TGTGCCAGCACTGGCGGAGCCTCCTATGGCTACACCTTC
TRBV15	NA	TRBJ1-4	once	CATRDRGRATNEKLFF	TGTGCCACCAGAGACCGGGGGAGGGCAACTAATGAAAAACTGTTTTTT
TRBV20-1	NA	TRBJ2-7	NA	CSAYPGLEQYF	TGCAGTGCTTATCCGGGCCTTGAGCAGTACTTC
TRBV13	TRBD2	TRBJ2-1	NA	CASSLRASGPYNEQFF	TGTGCCAGCAGCTTAAGAGCTAGCGGACCCTACAATGAGCAGTTCTTC
TRBV7-2	NA	TRBJ2-1	NA	CASSLISGTYNEQFF	TGTGCCAGCAGCTTAATCAGTGGAACCTACAATGAGCAGTTCTTC
TRBV12-5	NA	TRBJ2-1	NA	CASTWTNNEQFF	TGTGCTAGTACCTGGACAAACAATGAGCAGTTCTTC
TRBV10-3	TRBD1	TRBJ2-7	NA	CAISPSRGQGSYEQYF	TGTGCCATCAGTCCGAGCAGGGGGCAAGGGTCCTACGAGCAGTACTTC
TRBV7-2	NA	TRBJ1-5	few	CASSPSGHSNQPQHF	TGTGCCAGCAGCCCCTCGGGTCATAGCAATCAGCCCCAGCATTTT
TRBV6-5	TRBD1	TRBJ1-5	NA	CASSPDRGQPQHF	TGTGCCAGCAGCCCGGACAGGGGTCAGCCCCAGCATTTT
TRBV30	TRBD1	TRBJ1-2	NA	CAWSGDRVGYGYTF	TGTGCCTGGAGTGGGGACAGGGTCGGCTATGGCTACACCTTC
TRBV6-1	TRBD1	TRBJ2-3	NA	CASSEEGQGADTQYF	TGTGCCAGCAGTGAAGAGGGACAGGGCGCAGATACGCAGTATTTT
TRBV14	NA	TRBJ1-1	few	CASSQRVNTEAFF	TGTGCCAGCAGCCAAAGGGTGAACACTGAAGCTTTCTTT
TRBV9	NA	TRBJ1-1	NA	CASSAGLGPDTEAFF	TGTGCCAGCAGTGCAGGATTGGGGCCGGACACTGAAGCTTTCTTT
TRBV5-8	TRBD1	TRBJ1-3	NA	CASSLPPGQRPFHGNTIYF	TGTGCCAGCAGCTTACCGCCGGGACAGCGTCCTTTTCATGGAAACACCATATATTTT
TRBV18	NA	TRBJ2-2	NA	CASSPLGVGELFF	TGTGCCAGCTCACCACTTGGGGTCGGGGAGCTGTTTTTT
TRBV11-3	NA	TRBJ2-1	NA	CASSSRMSSYNEQFF	TGTGCCAGCAGCTCCCGGATGAGCTCCTACAATGAGCAGTTCTTC
TRBV2	NA	TRBJ1-2	NA	CASSVTGSRSYGYTF	TGTGCCAGCAGTGTGACGGGGTCTAGGTCGTATGGCTACACCTTC
TRBV4-2	NA	TRBJ2-3	NA	CASSQTSRGARDTQYF	TGTGCCAGCAGCCAAACGTCGCGAGGGGCCAGGGATACGCAGTATTTT